This TCR beta chain was identified during a study of identical twins. Findings and limits, study-wide: Invariant MAIT and iNKT cells are populations that could partly confound zero-insertion analyses. Memory repertoires showed no such pattern, whereas abundant cord blood beta clonotypes carried fewer insertions. In drawing conclusions, the study used cross-sectional statistical analysis and did not follow the same donors.

Turning to this clonotype: Its antigen is not known.

The CDR3 sequence is 17 residues long. CDR1 is MNHEY and CDR2 is SMNVEV in the germline V gene (reference sequence). Trimming at V came to 0 bases and at J to 1 base, leaving 6 bases not matched to a gene. TCRdb analysed the 5' RACE reads with MiXCR anew, one entry per CDR3 protein. Of 690,000 or so distinct CDR3 sequences in the sample, about 9.4% were seen once. These data were also reused for a study on yellow fever vaccine responses in identical twins.

This clonotype was sampled from a young woman in good health. Input material: PBMCs. V gene TRBV27 combines with J gene TRBJ1-1; 9 bases align to TRBD1. CDR3 protein: CASSLSHADRGNTEAFF. The DNA for the CDR3 is TGTGCCAGCAGTTTATCTCATGCGGACAGGGGGAACACTGAAGCTTTCTTT.